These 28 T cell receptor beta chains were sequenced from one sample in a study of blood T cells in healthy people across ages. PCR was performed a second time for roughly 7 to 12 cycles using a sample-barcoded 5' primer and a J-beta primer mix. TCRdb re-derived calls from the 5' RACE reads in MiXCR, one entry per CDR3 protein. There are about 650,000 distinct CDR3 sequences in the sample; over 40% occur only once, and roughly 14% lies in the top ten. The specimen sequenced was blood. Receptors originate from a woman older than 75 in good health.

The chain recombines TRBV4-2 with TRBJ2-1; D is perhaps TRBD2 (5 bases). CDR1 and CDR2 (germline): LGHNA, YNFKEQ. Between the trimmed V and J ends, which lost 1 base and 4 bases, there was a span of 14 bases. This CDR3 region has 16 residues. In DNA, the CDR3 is TGTGCCAGCAGCCAAGTATCAGCGGAGGAGTACAATGAGCAGTTCTTC. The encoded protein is CASSQVSAEEYNEQFF.

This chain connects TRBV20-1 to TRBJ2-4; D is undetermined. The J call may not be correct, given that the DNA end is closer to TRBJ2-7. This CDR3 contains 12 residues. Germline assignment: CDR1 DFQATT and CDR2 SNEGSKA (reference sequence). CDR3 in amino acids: CSGHFLIGEQYF. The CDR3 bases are TGCAGTGGTCATTTCCTTATAGGCGAGCAGTACTTC.

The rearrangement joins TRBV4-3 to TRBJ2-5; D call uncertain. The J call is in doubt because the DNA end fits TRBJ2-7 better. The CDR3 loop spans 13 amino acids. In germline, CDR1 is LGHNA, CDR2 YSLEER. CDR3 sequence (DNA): TGCGCCAGCAGCCAAGATACCCAGTACGAGCAGTACTTC. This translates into CASSQDTQYEQYF.

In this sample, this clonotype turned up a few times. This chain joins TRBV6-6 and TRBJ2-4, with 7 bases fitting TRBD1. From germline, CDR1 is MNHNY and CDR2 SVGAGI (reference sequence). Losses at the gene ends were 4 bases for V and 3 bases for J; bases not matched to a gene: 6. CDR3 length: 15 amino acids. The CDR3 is CASSWAGGDKNIQYF. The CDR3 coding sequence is TGTGCCAGCAGTTGGGCAGGGGGAGACAAAAACATTCAGTACTTC.

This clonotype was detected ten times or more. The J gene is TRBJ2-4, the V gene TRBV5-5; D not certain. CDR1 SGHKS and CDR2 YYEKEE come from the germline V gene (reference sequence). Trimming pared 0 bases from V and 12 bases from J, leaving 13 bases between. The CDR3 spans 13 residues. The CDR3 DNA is TGTGCCAGCAGCTTGGAGTCCGGCTCCGATCAGTACTTC. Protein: CASSLESGSDQYF. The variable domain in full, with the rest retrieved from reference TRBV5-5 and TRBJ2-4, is DAGVTQSPTHLIKTRGQQVTLRCSPISGHKSVSWYQQVLGQGPQFIFQYYEKEERGRGNFPDRFSARQFPNYSSELNVNALLLGDSALYLCASSLESGSDQYFGAGTRLSVL.

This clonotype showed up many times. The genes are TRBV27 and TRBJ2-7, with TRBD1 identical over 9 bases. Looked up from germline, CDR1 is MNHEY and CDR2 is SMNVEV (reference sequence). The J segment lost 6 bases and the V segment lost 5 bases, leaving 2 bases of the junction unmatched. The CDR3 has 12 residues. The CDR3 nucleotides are TGTGCCAGCAGTCCGGACAGGGGCGAGCAGTACTTC. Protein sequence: CASSPDRGEQYF.

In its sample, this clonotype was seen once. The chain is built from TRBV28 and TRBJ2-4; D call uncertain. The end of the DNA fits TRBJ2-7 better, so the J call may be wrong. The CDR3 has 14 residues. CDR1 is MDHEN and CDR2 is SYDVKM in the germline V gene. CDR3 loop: CASSPERPTYEQYF. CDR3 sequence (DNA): TGTGCCAGCAGTCCGGAGAGACCAACCTACGAGCAGTACTTC.

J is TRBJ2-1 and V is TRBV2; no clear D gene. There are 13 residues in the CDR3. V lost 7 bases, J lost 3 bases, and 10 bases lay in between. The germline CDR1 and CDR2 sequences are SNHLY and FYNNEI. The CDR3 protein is CASKWVGYNEQFF. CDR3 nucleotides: TGTGCCAGCAAATGGGTTGGCTACAATGAGCAGTTCTTC.

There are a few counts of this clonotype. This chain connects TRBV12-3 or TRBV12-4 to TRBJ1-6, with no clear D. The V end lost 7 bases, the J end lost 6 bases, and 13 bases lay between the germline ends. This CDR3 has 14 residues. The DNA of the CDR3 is TGTGCCAGCACCCCGTCGGGCTTTAATTCACCCCTCCACTTT. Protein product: CASTPSGFNSPLHF.

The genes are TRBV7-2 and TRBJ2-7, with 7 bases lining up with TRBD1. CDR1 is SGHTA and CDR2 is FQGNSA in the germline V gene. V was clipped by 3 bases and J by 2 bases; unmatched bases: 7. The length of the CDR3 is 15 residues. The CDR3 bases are TGTGCCAGCAGCTTGGGGACAGTCCACACCTACGAGCAGTACTTC. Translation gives CASSLGTVHTYEQYF.

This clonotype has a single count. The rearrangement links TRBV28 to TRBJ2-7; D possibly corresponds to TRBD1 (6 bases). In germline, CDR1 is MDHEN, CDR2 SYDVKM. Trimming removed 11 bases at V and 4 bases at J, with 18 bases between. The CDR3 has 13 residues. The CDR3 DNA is TGTGCCGGCGAGCCGGGACATAGTTACGAGCAGTACTTC. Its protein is CAGEPGHSYEQYF.

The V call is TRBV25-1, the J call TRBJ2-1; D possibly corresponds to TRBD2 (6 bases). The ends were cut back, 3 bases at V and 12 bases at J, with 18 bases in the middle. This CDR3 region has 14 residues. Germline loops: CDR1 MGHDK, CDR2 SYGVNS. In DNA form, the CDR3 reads TGTGCCAGCAGTGATGCCAACGTCGGGCGGGGGCAGTTCTTC. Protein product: CASSDANVGRGQFF.

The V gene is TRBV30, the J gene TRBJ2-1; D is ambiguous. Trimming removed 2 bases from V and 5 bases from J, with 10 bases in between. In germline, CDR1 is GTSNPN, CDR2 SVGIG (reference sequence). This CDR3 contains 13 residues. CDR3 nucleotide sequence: TGTGCCTGGAGTCCACAAAGAAACAATGAGCAGTTCTTC. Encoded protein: CAWSPQRNNEQFF. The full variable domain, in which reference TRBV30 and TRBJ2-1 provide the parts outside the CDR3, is SQTIHQWPATLVQPVGSPLSLECTVEGTSNPNLYWYRQAAGRGLQLLFYSVGIGQISSEVPQNLSASRPQDRQFILSSKKLLLSDSGFYLCAWSPQRNNEQFFGPGTRLTVL.

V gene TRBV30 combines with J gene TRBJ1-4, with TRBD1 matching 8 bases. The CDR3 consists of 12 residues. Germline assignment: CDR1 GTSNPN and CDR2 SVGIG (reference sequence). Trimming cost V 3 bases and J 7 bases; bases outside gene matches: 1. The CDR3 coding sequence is TGTGCCTGGAGGGGGACAGGTGAAAAACTGTTTTTT. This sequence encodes CAWRGTGEKLFF.

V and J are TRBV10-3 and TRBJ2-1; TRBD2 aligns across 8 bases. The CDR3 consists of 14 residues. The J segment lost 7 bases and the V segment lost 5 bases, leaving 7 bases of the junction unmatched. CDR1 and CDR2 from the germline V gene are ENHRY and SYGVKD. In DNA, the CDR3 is TGTGCCATCAGTTCCCGGGGGGGGGAGAATGAGCAGTTCTTC. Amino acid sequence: CAISSRGGENEQFF.

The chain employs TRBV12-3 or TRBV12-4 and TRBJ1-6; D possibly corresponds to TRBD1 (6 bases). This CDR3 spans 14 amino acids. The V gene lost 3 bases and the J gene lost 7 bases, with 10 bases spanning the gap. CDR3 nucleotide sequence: TGTGCCAGCAGTTTTTGGCAGGGGAATTCACCCCTCCACTTT. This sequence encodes CASSFWQGNSPLHF.

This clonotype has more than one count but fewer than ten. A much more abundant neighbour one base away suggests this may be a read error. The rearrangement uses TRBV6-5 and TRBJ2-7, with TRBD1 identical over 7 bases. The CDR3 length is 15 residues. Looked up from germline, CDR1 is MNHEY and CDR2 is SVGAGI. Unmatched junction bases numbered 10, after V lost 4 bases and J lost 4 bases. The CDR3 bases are TGTGCCAGCAGTTCAGTGACAGGGAAGTCGTACGAGCAGTACTTC. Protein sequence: CASSSVTGKSYEQYF.

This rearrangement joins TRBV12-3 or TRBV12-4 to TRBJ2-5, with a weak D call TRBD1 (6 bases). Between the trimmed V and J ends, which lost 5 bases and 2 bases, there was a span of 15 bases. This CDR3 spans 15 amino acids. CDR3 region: CASSETSGHQETQYF. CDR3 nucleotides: TGTGCCAGCAGTGAAACGTCGGGACATCAAGAGACCCAGTACTTC.

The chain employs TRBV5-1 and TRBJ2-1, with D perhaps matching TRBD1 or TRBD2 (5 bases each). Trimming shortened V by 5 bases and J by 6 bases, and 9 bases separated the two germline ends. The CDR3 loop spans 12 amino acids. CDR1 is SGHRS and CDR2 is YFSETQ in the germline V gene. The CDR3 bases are TGCGCCAGCAGTCGGGACCTCAATGAGCAGTTCTTC. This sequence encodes CASSRDLNEQFF.

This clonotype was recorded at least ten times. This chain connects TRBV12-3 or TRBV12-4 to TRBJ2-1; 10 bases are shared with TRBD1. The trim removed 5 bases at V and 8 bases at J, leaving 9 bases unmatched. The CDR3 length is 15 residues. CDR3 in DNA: TGTGCCAGCAGTCCCCGGGACAGGGGTGTGTATGAGCAGTTCTTC. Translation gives CASSPRDRGVYEQFF.

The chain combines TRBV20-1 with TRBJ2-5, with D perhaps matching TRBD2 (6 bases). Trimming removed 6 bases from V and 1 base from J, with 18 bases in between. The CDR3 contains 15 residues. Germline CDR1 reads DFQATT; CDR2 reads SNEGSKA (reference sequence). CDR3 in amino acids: CSAPRRGPSQETQYF. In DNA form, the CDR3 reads TGCAGTGCCCCCCGGCGGGGACCTAGCCAAGAGACCCAGTACTTC.

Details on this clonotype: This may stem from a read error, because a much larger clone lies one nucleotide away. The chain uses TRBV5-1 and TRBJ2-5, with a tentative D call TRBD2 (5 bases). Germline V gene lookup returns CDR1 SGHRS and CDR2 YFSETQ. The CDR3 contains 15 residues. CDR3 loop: CASSLEALAQEAQYF. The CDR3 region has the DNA TGCGCCAGCAGCTTGGAGGCTCTAGCACAAGAGGCCCAGTACTTC. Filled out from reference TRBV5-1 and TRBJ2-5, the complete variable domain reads KAGVTQTPRYLIKTRGQQVTLSCSPISGHRSVSWYQQTPGQGLQFLFEYFSETQRNKGNFPGRFSGRQFSNSRSEMNVSTLELGDSALYLCASSLEALAQEAQYFGPGTRLLVL.

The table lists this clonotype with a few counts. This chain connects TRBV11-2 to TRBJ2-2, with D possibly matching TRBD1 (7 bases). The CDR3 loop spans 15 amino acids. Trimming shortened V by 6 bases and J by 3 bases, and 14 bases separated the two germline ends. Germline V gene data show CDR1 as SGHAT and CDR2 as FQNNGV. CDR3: CASSGRGADTGELFF. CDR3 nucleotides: TGTGCCAGCAGTGGCAGGGGGGCCGACACCGGGGAGCTGTTTTTT. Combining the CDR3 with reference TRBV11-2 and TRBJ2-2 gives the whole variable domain EAGVAQSPRYKIIEKRQSVAFWCNPISGHATLYWYQQILGQGPKLLIQFQNNGVVDDSQLPKDRFSAERLKGVDSTLKIQPAKLEDSAVYLCASSGRGADTGELFFGEGSRLTVL.

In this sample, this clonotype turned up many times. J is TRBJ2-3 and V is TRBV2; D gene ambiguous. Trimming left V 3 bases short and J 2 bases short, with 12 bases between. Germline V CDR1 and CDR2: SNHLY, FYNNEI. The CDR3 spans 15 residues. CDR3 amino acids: CASSEASPATDTQYF. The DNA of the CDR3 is TGTGCCAGCAGTGAGGCTTCACCGGCCACAGATACGCAGTATTTT.

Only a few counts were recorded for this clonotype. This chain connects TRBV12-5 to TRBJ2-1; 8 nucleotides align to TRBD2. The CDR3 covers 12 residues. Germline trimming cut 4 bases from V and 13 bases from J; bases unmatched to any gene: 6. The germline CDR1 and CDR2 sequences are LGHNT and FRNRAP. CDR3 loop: CASGSTGGSQFF. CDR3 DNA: TGTGCTAGTGGTTCCACGGGGGGGTCACAGTTCTTC.

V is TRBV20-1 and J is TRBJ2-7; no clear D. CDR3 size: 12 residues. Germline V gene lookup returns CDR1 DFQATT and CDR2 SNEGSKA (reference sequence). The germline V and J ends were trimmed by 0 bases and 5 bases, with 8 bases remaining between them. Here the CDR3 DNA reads TGCAGTGCTAGAGATGGAAAGGACGAGCAGTACTTC. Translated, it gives CSARDGKDEQYF.

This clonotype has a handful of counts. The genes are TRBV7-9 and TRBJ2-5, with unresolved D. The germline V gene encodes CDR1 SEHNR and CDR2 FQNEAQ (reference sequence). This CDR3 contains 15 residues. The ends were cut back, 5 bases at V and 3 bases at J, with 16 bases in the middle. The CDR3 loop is CASSTLLDLEETQYF. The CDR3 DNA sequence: TGTGCCAGCAGCACCCTCCTGGACCTTGAAGAGACCCAGTACTTC.

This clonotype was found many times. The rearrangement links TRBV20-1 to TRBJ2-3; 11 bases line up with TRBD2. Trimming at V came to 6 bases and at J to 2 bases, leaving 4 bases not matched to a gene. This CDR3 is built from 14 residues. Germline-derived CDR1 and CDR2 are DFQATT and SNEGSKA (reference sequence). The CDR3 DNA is TGCAGTGCCCCGACTAGCGGGGACACAGATACGCAGTATTTT. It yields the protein CSAPTSGDTDTQYF.